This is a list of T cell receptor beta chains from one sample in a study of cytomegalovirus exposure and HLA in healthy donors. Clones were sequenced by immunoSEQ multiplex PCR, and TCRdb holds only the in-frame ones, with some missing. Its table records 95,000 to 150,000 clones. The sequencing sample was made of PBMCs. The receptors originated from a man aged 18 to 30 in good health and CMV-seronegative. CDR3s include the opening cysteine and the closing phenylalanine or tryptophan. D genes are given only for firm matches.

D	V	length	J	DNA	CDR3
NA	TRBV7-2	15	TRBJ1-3	TGTGCCAGCAGCTTGGACTGGAGCTCTGGAAACACCATATATTTT	CASSLDWSSGNTIYF
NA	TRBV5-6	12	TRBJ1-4	TGTGCCAGCAGCGTGACGGGGGAAAAACTGTTTTTT	CASSVTGEKLFF
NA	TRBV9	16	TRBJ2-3	TGTGCCAGCAGCACCCTGACAGCGTTTAGCACAGATACGCAGTATTTT	CASSTLTAFSTDTQYF
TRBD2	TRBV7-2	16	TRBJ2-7	TGTGCCAGCAGCCCCCGTATAGCGGGCCTCACCTACGAGCAGTACTTC	CASSPRIAGLTYEQYF
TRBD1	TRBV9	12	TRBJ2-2	TGTGCCACGGGACAGGGGACCGGGGAGCTGTTTTTT	CATGQGTGELFF
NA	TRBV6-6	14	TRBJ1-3	TGTGCCAGCTTAGCAGGGAACTCTGGAAACACCATATATTTT	CASLAGNSGNTIYF
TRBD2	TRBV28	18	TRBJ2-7	TGTGCCAGCAGTCCGCAAGGGACTAGCGGGGGGAGCTCCTACGAGCAGTACTTC	CASSPQGTSGGSSYEQYF
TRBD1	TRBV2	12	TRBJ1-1	TGTGCCAGCAGTGTTTCAGGGGGCAGAGCTTTCTTT	CASSVSGGRAFF
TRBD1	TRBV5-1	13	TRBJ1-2	TGCGCCAGCAGCCTCGCAGGGGGAGGAGGCTACACCTTC	CASSLAGGGGYTF
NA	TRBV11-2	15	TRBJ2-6	TGTGCCAGCAGCGGTGACAACTCTGGGGCCAACGTCCTGACTTTC	CASSGDNSGANVLTF
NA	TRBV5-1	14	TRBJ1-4	TGCGCCAGCAGCACAGGGAGCCAAAATGAAAAACTGTTTTTT	CASSTGSQNEKLFF
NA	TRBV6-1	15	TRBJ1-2	TGTGCCAGCAGTGAAGTTGGGGCAGGGAAGAAGGAAGGCACCTTC	CASSEVGAGKKEGTF
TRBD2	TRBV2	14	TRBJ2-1	TGTGCCAGCAGTGAAGGCTGGAGCGGGAGTAGGAAGTTCTTC	CASSEGWSGSRKFF
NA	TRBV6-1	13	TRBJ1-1	TGTGCCAGCAGTGGACAGACGAACACTGAAGCTTTCTTT	CASSGQTNTEAFF
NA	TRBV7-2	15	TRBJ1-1	TGTGCCAGCAGCCGGCAGAGTGGGGGCGGCACTGAAGCTTTCTTT	CASSRQSGGGTEAFF
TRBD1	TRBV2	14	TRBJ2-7	TGTGCCAGCAGTCAACAGGGGTCCAATTACGAGCAGTACTTC	CASSQQGSNYEQYF
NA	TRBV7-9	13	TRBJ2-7	TGTGCCAGCAGCTCAGGGGAAAGGTACGAGCAGTACTTC	CASSSGERYEQYF
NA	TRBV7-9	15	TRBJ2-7	TGTGCCAGCAGCCAACGACTAGGTGAGCGCTACGAGCAGTACTTC	CASSQRLGERYEQYF
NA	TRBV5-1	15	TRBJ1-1	TGCGCCAGCAGCTTGGTGGGGGCGTCGAACACTGAAGCTTTCTTT	CASSLVGASNTEAFF
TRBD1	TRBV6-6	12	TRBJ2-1	TGTGCCAGCAGCAGGGGGAACAATGAGCAGTTCTTC	CASSRGNNEQFF
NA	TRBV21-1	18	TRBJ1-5	TGTGCCAGCAGCGGCAAGGGACACCGGGGAAATAGCAATCAGCCCCAGCATTTT	CASSGKGHRGNSNQPQHF
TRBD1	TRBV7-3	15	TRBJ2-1	TGTGCCAGCAGCTCACCCGGGACAGGGGACAATGAGCAGTTCTTC	CASSSPGTGDNEQFF
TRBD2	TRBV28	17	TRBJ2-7	TGTGCCAGCAGTTTATGGGGACTAGGGAACAAGAAGGTCGAGCAGTACTTC	CASSLWGLGNKKVEQYF
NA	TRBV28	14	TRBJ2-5	TGTGCCAGCAGTCCTCTGGGGGCCGAAGAGACCCAGTACTTC	CASSPLGAEETQYF
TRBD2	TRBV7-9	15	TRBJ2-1	TGTGCCAGCAGCTTATTCGCGGGAGGGCCCTATGAGCAGTTCTTC	CASSLFAGGPYEQFF
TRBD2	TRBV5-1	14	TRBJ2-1	TGCGCCAGCAGGAACGGGGGGGCCGTGAATGAGCAGTTCTTC	CASRNGGAVNEQFF
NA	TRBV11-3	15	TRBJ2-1	TGTGCCAGCAGCTTAGATTCCGGTACCTACAATGAGCAGTTCTTC	CASSLDSGTYNEQFF